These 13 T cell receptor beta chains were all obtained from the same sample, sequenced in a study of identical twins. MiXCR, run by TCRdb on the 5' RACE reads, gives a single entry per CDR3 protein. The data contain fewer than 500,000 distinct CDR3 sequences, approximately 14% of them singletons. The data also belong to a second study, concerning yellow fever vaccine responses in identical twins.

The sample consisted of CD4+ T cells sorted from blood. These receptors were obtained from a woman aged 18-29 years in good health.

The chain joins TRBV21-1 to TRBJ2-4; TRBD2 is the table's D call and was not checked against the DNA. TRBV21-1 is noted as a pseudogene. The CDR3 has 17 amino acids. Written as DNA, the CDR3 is TGTGCCAGCAGCAAACAGGGACTAGCCCTAGCCAAAAACATTCAGTACTTC. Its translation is CASSKQGLALAKNIQYF.

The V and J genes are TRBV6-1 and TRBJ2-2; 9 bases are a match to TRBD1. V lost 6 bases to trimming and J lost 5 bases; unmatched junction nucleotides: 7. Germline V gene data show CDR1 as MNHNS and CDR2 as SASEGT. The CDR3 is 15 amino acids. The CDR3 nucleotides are TGTGCCAGCAGCTCCGGGACAGGGAGGACCGGGGAGCTGTTTTTT. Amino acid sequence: CASSSGTGRTGELFF.

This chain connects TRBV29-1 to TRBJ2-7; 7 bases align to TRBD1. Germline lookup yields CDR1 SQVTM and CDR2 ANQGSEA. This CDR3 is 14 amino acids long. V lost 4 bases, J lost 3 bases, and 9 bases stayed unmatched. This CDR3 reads CSVGRAPGGYEQYF. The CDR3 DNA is TGCAGCGTTGGCAGGGCCCCAGGGGGCTACGAGCAGTACTTC.

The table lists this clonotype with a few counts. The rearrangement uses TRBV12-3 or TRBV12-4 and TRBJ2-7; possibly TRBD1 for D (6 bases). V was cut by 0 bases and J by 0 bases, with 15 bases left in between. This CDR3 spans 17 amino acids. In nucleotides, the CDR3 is TGTGCCAGCAGTTTAGCGCTGGCAGGGGCTAGCTCCTACGAGCAGTACTTC. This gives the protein CASSLALAGASSYEQYF.

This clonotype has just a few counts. The CDR3 DNA follows: TGTGCCAGCAGTCCTGTGGGAGGGGCGAGTCACCGGTCTGGGGCCAACGTCCTGACTTTC. Amino acids: CASSPVGGASHRSGANVLTF. V gene TRBV5-6 combines with J gene TRBJ2-6; 7 positions agree with TRBD2. With 5 bases clipped from V and 1 base from J, the junction kept 18 bases outside the gene matches. The CDR3 totals 20 residues. The germline V gene encodes CDR1 SGHDT and CDR2 YYEEEE.

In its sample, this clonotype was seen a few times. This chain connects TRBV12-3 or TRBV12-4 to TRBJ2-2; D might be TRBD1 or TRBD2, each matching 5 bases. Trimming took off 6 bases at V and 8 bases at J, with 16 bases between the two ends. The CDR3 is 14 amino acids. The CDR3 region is CASSMGPRMGELFF. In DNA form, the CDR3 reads TGTGCCAGCAGCATGGGACCTCGAATGGGGGAGCTGTTTTTT.

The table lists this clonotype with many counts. This CDR3 reads CASSHLLATGELFF. The CDR3 DNA sequence: TGTGCCAGCAGCCACCTCCTAGCGACCGGGGAGCTGTTTTTT. This rearrangement joins TRBV11-2 to TRBJ2-2; tentatively, D is TRBD2 (6 bases). The CDR3 loop spans 14 amino acids. The ends were cut back, 5 bases at V and 5 bases at J, with 12 bases in the middle. Germline-derived CDR1 and CDR2 are SGHAT and FQNNGV. Full variable domain (rest looked up from reference TRBV11-2 and TRBJ2-2): EAGVAQSPRYKIIEKRQSVAFWCNPISGHATLYWYQQILGQGPKLLIQFQNNGVVDDSQLPKDRFSAERLKGVDSTLKIQPAKLEDSAVYLCASSHLLATGELFFGEGSRLTVL.

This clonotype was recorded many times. The CDR3 loop reads CATSKSINGAATDTQYF. CDR3 nucleotides: TGTGCCACCAGCAAATCAATTAATGGGGCAGCCACAGATACGCAGTATTTT. The chain recombines TRBV15 with TRBJ2-3, with D possibly TRBD1 on 5 matching bases. V was shortened by 4 bases and J by 2 bases, with 19 bases between the two germline ends. The CDR3 runs 17 residues. Looked up from germline, CDR1 is LNHNV and CDR2 is YYDKDF (reference sequence). Full variable domain (rest looked up from reference TRBV15 and TRBJ2-3): DAMVIQNPRYQVTQFGKPVTLSCSQTLNHNVMYWYQQKSSQAPKLLFHYYDKDFNNEADTPDNFQSRRPNTSFCFLDIRSPGLGDTAMYLCATSKSINGAATDTQYFGPGTRLTVL.

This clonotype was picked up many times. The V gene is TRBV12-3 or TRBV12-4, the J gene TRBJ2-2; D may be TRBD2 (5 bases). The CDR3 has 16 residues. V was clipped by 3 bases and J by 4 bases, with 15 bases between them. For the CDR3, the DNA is TGTGCCAGCAGTTTTGCGGCCCCCGGGGTCACCGGGGAGCTGTTTTTT. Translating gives CASSFAAPGVTGELFF.

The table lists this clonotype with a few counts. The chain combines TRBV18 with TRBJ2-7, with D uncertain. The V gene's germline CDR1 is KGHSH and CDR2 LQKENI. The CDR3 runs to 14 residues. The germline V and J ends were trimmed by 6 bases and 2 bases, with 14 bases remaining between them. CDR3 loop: CASSVAPSPYEQYF. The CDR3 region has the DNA TGTGCCAGCTCGGTCGCACCGTCCCCCTACGAGCAGTACTTC.

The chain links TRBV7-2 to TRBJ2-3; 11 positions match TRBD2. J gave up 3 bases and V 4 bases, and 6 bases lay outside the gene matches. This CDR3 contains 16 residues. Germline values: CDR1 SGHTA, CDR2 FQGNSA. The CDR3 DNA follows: TGTGCCAGCAGCTCTTTAGCGGGAGGGGTAACAGATACGCAGTATTTT. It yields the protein CASSSLAGGVTDTQYF. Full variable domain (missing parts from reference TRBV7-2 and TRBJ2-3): GAGVSQSPSNKVTEKGKDVELRCDPISGHTALYWYRQSLGQGLEFLIYFQGNSAPDKSGLPSDRFSAERTGGSVSTLTIQRTQQEDSAVYLCASSSLAGGVTDTQYFGPGTRLTVL.

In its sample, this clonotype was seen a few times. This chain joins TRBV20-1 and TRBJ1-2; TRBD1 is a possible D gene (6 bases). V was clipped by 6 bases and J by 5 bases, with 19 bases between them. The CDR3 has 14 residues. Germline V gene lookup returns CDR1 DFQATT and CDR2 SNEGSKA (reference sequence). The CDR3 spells CSAPGGPGLYGYTF. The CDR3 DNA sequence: TGCAGTGCCCCCGGGGGCCCGGGCCTTTATGGCTACACCTTC.

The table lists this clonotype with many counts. CDR3 loop: CASSVPGTSPNTQYF. The CDR3 DNA sequence: TGTGCCAGCAGTGTACCCGGGACTAGCCCAAATACGCAGTATTTT. This chain links TRBV12-3 or TRBV12-4 with TRBJ2-3; 9 bases match TRBD2. The CDR3 contains 15 residues. V lost 5 bases, J lost 7 bases, and 10 bases stayed unmatched.